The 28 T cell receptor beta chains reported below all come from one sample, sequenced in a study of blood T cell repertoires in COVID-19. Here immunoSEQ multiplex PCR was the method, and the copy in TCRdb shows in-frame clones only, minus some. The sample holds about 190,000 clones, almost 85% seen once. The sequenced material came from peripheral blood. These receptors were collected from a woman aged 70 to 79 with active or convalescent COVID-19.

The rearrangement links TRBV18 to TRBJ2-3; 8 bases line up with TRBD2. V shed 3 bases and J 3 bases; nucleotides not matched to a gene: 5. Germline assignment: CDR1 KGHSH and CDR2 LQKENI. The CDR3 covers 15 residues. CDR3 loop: CASSPRREETDTQYF. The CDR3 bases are TGTGCCAGCTCACCGAGGCGGGAGGAAACAGATACGCAGTATTTT.

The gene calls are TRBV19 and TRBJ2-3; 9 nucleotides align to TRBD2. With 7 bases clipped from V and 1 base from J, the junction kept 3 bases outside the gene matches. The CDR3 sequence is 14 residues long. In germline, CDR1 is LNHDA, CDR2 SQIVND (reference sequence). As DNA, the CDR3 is TGTGCCAGTAAAATAGCGGGGGGCACAGATACGCAGTATTTT. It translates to CASKIAGGTDTQYF.

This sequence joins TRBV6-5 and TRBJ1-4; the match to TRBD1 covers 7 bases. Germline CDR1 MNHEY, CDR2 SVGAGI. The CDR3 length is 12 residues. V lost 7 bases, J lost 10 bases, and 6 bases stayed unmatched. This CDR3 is CASTDRARKLFF. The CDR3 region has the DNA TGTGCCAGCACCGACAGGGCACGAAAACTGTTTTTT.

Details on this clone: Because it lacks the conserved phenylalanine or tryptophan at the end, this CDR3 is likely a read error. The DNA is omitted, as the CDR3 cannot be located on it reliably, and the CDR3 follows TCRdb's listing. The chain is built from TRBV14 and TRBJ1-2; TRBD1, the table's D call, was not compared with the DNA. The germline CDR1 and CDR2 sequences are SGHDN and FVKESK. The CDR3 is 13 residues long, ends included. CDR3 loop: CASSQAADRAPCI.

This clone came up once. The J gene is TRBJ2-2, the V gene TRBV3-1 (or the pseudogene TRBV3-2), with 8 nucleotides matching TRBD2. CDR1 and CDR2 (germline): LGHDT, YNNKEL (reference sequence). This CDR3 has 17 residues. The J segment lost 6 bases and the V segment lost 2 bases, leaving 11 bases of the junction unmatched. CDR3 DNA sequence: TGTGCCAGCAGCCAATATTCCTTGAGCGGGAGACCCGGGGAGCTGTTTTTT. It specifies CASSQYSLSGRPGELFF.

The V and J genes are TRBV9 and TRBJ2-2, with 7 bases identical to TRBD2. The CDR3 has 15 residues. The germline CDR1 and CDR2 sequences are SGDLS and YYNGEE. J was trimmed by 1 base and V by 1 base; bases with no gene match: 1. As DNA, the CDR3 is TGTGCCAGCAGCGTAAGCGGGGTGAACACCGGGGAGCTGTTTTTT. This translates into CASSVSGVNTGELFF.

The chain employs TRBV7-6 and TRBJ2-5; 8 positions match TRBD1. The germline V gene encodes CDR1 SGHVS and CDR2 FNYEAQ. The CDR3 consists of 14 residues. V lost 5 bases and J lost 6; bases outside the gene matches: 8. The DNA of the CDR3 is TGTGCCAGCAGCCGAACCGGGACAGGACAGACCCAGTACTTC. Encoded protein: CASSRTGTGQTQYF. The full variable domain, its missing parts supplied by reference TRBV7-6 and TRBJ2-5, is GAGVSQSPRYKVTKRGQDVALRCDPISGHVSLYWYRQALGQGPEFLTYFNYEAQQDKSGLPNDRFSAERPEGSISTLTIQRTEQRDSAMYRCASSRTGTGQTQYFGPGTRLLVL.

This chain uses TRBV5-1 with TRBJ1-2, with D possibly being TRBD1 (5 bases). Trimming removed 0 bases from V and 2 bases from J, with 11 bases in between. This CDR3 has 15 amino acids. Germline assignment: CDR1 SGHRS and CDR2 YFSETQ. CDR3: CASSLATGGNYGYTF. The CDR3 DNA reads TGCGCCAGCAGCTTGGCCACGGGGGGGAACTATGGCTACACCTTC.

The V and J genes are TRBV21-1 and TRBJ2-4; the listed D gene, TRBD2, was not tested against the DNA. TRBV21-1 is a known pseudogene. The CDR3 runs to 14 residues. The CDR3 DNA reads TGTGCCAGCAGCCCCTCGGGCGGGAGAAACATTCAGTACTTC. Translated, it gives CASSPSGGRNIQYF.

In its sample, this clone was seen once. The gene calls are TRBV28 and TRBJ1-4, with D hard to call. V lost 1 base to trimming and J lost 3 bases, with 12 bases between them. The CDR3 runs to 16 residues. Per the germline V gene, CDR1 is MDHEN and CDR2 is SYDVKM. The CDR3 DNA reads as TGTGCCAGCAGTTTATATGGCGTGAGGGCTAATGAAAAACTGTTTTTT. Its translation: CASSLYGVRANEKLFF.

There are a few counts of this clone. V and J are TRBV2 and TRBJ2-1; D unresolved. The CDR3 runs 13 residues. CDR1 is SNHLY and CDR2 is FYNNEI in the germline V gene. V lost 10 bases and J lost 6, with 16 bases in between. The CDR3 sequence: CATRNLAANEQFF. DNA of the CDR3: TGTGCCACCCGCAATTTGGCGGCCAATGAGCAGTTCTTC.

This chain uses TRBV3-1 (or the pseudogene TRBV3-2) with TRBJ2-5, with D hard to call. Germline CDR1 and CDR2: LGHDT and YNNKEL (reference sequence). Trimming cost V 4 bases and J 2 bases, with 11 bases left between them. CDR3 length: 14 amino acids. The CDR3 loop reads CASSLTSGQETQYF. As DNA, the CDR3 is TGTGCCAGCAGCCTCACGTCGGGTCAAGAGACCCAGTACTTC.

In DNA, the CDR3 is TGTGCCAGCAGCGGTCCGGGACAGGGGGCCAGTGGCTACACCTTC. Encoded protein: CASSGPGQGASGYTF. V is TRBV9 and J is TRBJ1-2; TRBD1 matches at 12 bases. With V trimmed by 3 bases and J by 7 bases, 7 bases remained unmatched. This CDR3 comprises 15 residues. The germline V gene encodes CDR1 SGDLS and CDR2 YYNGEE.

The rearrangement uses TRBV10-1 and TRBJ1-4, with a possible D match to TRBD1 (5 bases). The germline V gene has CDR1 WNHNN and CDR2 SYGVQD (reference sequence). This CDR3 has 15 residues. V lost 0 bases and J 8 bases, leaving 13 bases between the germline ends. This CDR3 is CASSESEGVGEKLFF. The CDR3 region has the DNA TGCGCCAGCAGTGAGTCTGAAGGGGTTGGGGAAAAACTGTTTTTT.

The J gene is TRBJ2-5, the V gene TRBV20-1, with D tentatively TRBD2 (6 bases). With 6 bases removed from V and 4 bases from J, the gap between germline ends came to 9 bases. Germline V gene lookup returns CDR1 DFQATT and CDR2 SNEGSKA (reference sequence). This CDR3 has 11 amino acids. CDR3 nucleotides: TGCAGTGCCAGGGAGGCAGAGACCCAGTACTTC. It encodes CSAREAETQYF.

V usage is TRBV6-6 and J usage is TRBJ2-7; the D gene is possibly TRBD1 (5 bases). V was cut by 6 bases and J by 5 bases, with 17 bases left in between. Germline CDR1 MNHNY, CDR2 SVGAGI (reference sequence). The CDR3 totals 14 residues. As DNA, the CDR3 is TGTGCCAGCAGCCGACCGACTCAGGGCCACGAGCAGTACTTC. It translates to CASSRPTQGHEQYF.

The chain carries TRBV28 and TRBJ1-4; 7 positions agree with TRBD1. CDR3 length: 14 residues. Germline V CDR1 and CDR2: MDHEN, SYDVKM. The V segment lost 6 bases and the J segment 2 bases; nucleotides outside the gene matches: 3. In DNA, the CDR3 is TGTGCCAGCAGCCTAGGGGGCACTAATGAAAAACTGTTTTTT. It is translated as CASSLGGTNEKLFF.

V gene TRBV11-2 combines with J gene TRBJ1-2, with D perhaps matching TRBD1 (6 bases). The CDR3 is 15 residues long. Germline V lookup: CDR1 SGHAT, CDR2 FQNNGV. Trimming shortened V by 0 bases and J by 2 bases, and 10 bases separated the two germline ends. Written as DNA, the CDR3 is TGTGCCAGCAGCTTAGACAGGGGTCTAAACTATGGCTACACCTTC. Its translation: CASSLDRGLNYGYTF.

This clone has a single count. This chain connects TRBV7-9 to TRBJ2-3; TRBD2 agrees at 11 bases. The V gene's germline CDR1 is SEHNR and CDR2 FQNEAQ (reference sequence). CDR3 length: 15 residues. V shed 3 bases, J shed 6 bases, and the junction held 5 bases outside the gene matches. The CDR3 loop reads CASSLVLAGADTQYF. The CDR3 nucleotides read TGTGCCAGCAGCTTGGTACTAGCGGGAGCGGATACGCAGTATTTT. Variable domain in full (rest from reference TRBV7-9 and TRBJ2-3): DTGVSQNPRHKITKRGQNVTFRCDPISEHNRLYWYRQTLGQGPEFLTYFQNEAQLEKSRLLSDRFSAERPKGSFSTLEIQRTEQGDSAMYLCASSLVLAGADTQYFGPGTRLTVL.

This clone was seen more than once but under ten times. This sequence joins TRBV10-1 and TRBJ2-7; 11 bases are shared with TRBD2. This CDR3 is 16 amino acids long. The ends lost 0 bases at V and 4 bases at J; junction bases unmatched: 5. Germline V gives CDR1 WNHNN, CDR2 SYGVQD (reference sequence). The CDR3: CASSESRASGRYEQYF. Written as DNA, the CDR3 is TGCGCCAGCAGTGAGTCTCGGGCTAGCGGGAGGTACGAGCAGTACTTC.

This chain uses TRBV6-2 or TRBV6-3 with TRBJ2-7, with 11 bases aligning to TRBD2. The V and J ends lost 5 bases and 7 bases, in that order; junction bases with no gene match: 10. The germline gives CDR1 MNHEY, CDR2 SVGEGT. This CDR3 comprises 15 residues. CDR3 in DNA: TGTGCCAGCAGTCGACTAGCGGGAAACCCCATGGAGCAGTACTTC. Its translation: CASSRLAGNPMEQYF.

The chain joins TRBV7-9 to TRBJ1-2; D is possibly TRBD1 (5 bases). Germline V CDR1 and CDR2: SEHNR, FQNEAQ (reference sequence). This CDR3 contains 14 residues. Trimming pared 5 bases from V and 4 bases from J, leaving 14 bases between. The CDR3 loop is CASSHPWGGYGYTF. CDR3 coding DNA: TGTGCCAGCAGCCACCCATGGGGGGGCTATGGCTACACCTTC.

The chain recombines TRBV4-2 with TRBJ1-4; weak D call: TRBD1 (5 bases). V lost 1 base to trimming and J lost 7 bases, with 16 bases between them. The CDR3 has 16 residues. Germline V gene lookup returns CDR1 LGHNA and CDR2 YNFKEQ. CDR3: CASSQVGQGSGEKLFF. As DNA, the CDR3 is TGTGCCAGCAGCCAAGTCGGCCAGGGAAGTGGTGAAAAACTGTTTTTT.

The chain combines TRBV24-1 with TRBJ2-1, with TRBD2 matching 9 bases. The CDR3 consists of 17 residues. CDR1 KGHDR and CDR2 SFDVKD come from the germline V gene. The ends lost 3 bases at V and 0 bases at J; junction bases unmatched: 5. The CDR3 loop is CATSDTSGSSSYNEQFF. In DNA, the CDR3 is TGTGCCACCAGTGATACTAGCGGGTCCAGCTCCTACAATGAGCAGTTCTTC.

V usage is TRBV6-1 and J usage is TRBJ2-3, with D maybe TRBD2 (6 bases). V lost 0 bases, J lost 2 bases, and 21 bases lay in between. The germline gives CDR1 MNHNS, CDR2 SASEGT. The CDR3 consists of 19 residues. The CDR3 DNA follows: TGTGCCAGCAGTGAAGCGATGTGGCCGACTAGGAAGGTCACAGATACGCAGTATTTT. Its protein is CASSEAMWPTRKVTDTQYF.

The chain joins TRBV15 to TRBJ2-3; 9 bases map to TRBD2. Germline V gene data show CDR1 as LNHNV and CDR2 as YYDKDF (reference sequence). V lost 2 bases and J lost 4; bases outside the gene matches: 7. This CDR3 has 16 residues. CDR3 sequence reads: CATSRKYLAGSDTQYF. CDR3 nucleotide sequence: TGTGCCACCAGCAGAAAGTATCTAGCGGGATCAGATACGCAGTATTTT.

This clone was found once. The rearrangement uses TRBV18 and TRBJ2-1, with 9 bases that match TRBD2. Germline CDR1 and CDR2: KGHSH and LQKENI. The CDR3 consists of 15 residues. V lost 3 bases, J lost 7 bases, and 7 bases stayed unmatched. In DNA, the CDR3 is TGTGCCAGCTCACCGGAGCGGGGGGCGGGGAATGAGCAGTTCTTC. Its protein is CASSPERGAGNEQFF.

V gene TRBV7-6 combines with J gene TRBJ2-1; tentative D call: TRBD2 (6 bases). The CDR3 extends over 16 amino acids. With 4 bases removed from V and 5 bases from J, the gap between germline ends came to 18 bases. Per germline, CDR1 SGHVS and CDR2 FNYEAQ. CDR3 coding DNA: TGTGCCAGCAGCTCCTACTTGACTAGAGACAACAATGAGCAGTTCTTC. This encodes CASSSYLTRDNNEQFF. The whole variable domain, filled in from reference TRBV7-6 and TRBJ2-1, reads GAGVSQSPRYKVTKRGQDVALRCDPISGHVSLYWYRQALGQGPEFLTYFNYEAQQDKSGLPNDRFSAERPEGSISTLTIQRTEQRDSAMYRCASSSYLTRDNNEQFFGPGTRLTVL.